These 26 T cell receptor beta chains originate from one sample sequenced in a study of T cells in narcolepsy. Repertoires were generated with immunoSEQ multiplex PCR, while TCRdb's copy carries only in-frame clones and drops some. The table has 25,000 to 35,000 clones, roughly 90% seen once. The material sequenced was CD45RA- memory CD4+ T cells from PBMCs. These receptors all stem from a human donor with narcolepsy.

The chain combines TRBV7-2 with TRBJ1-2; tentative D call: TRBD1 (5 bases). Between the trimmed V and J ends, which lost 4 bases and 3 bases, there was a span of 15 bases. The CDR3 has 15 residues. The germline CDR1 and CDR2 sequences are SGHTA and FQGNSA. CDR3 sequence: CASSSGGGRDYGYTF. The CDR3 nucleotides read TGTGCCAGCAGCTCGGGGGGAGGGAGGGACTATGGCTACACCTTC. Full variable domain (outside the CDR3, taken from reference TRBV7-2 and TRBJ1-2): GAGVSQSPSNKVTEKGKDVELRCDPISGHTALYWYRQSLGQGLEFLIYFQGNSAPDKSGLPSDRFSAERTGGSVSTLTIQRTQQEDSAVYLCASSSGGGRDYGYTFGSGTRLTVV.

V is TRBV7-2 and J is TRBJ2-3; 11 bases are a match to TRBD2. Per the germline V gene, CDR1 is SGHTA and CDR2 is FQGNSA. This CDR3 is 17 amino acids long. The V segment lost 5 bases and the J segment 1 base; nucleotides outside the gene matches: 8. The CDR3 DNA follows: TGTGCCAGCAGCAAGGGACTAGCGGACGTTCGCACAGATACGCAGTATTTT. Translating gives CASSKGLADVRTDTQYF.

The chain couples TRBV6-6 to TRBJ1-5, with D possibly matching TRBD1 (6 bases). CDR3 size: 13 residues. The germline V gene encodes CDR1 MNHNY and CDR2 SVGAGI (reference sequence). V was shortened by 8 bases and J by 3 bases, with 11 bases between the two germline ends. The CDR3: CASGNRDNQPQHF. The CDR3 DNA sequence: TGTGCCAGCGGCAACAGGGACAATCAGCCCCAGCATTTT.

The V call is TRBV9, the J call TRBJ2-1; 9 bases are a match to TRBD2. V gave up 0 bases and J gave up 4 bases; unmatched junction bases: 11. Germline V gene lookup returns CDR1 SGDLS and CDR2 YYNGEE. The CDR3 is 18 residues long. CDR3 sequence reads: CASSVELRVAGAYNEQFF. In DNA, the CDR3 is TGTGCCAGCAGCGTAGAGTTAAGGGTAGCGGGAGCTTACAATGAGCAGTTCTTC.

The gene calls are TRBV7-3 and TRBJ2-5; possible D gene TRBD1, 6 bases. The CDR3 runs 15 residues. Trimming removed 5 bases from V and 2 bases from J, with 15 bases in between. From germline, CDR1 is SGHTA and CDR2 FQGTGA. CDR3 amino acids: CASSPTGQGQETQYF. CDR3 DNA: TGTGCCAGCAGCCCGACGGGGCAGGGGCAAGAGACCCAGTACTTC.

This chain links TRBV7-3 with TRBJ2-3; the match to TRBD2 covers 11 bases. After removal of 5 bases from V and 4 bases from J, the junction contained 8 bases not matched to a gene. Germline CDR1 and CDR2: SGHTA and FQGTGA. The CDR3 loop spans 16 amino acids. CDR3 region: CASSVSGGAGADTQYF. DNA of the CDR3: TGTGCCAGCAGCGTTAGCGGGGGGGCCGGGGCAGATACGCAGTATTTT.

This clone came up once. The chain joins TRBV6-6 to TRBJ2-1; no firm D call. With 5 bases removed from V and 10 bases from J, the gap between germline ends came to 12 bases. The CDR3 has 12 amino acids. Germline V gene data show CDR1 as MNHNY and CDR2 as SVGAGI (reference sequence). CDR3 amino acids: CASSRAKSEQFF. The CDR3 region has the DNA TGTGCCAGCAGTCGAGCGAAATCGGAGCAGTTCTTC.

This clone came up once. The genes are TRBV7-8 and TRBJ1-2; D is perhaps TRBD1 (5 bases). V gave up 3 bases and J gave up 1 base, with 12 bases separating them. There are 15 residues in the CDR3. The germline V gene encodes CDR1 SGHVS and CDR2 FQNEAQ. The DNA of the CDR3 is TGTGCCAGCAGCTTGGCAGGGCAGTTTAACTATGGCTACACCTTC. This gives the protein CASSLAGQFNYGYTF.

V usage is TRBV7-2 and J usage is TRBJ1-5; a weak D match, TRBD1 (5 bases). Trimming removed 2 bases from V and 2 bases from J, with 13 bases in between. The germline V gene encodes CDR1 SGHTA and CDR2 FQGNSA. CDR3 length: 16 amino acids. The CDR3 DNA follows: TGTGCCAGCAGCTTAAGGCCCCGGGGGGGCAATCAGCCCCAGCATTTT. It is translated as CASSLRPRGGNQPQHF.

The CDR3 bases are TGTGCCAGCAGTGAAGTCGGGACAGCTGGAAACACCATATATTTT. This sequence encodes CASSEVGTAGNTIYF. The chain uses TRBV6-1 and TRBJ1-3; 7 nucleotides align to TRBD1. This CDR3 has 15 amino acids. V lost 1 base to trimming and J lost 2 bases; unmatched junction nucleotides: 2. Germline values: CDR1 MNHNS, CDR2 SASEGT.

The DNA for the CDR3 is TGTGCCAGCTCTGAAGGGGGACAAGCTTCCTACTACGAGCAGTACTTC. Encoded protein: CASSEGGQASYYEQYF. The gene calls are TRBV6-6 and TRBJ2-7, with D possibly being TRBD1 (6 bases). V lost 8 bases and J lost 3, with 23 bases in between. CDR3 length: 16 residues. The germline gives CDR1 MNHNY, CDR2 SVGAGI (reference sequence).

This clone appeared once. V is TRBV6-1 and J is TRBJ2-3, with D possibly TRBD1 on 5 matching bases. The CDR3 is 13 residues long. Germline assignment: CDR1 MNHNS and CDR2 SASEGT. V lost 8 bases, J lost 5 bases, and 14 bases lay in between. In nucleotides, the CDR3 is TGTGCCAGCGCCCGAGACAGCCTAGATACGCAGTATTTT. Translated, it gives CASARDSLDTQYF.

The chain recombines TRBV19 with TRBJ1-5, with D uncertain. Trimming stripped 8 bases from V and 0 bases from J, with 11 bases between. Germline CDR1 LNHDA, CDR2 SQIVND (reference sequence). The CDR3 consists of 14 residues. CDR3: CASGLGNSNQPQHF. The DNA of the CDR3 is TGTGCCAGTGGCTTGGGGAATAGCAATCAGCCCCAGCATTTT.

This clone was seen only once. CDR3 DNA sequence: TGTGCCAGCAGCCCAGCTAGCGGGGGGATTACCGAGCAGTACTTC. It yields the protein CASSPASGGITEQYF. The gene calls are TRBV9 and TRBJ2-5; 11 positions match TRBD2. The J call may not be correct, given that the DNA end is closer to TRBJ2-7. The CDR3 sequence is 15 residues long. CDR1 and CDR2 (germline): SGDLS, YYNGEE.

Here the CDR3 reads CASRRGGRGTDTQYF. The DNA of the CDR3 is TGTGCCAGCAGGAGAGGGGGCCGGGGCACAGATACGCAGTATTTT. The gene calls are TRBV6-1 and TRBJ2-3; 7 nucleotides align to TRBD1. The ends lost 6 bases at V and 1 base at J; junction bases unmatched: 7. Germline V CDR1 and CDR2: MNHNS, SASEGT. The CDR3 runs to 15 residues.

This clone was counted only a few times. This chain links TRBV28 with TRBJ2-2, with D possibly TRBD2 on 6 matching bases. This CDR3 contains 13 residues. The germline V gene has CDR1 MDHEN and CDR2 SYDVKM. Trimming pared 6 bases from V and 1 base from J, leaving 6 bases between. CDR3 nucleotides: TGTGCCAGCAGAGCGGGGAACACCGGGGAGCTGTTTTTT. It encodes CASRAGNTGELFF.

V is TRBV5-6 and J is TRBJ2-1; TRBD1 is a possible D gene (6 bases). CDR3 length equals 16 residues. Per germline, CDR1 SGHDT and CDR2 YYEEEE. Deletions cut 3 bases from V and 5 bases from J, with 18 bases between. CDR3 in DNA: TGTGCCAGCAGCTCTGAGTACAGGGTCTTGGACAATGAGCAGTTCTTC. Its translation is CASSSEYRVLDNEQFF.

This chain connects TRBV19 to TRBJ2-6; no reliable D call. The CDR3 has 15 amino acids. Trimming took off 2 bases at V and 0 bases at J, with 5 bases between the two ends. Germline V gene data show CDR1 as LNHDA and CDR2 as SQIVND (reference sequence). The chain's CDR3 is CASSIPYSGANVLTF. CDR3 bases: TGTGCCAGTAGTATACCATACTCTGGGGCCAACGTCCTGACTTTC.

CDR3 amino acids: CASSIGGPRGGITEAFF. CDR3 coding DNA: TGTGCCAGTAGTATAGGGGGACCCAGGGGAGGAATCACTGAAGCTTTCTTT. V is TRBV19 and J is TRBJ1-1; a weak D match, TRBD1 (6 bases). Germline CDR1 reads LNHDA; CDR2 reads SQIVND (reference sequence). Trimming cost V 1 base and J 4 bases, with 19 bases left between them. The CDR3 length is 17 residues.

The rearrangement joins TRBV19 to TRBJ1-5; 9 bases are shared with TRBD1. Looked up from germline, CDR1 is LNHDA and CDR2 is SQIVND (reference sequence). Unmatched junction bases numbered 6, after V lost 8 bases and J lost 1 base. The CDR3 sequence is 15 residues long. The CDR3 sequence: CASGTGRASNQPQHF. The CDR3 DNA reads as TGTGCCAGTGGGACAGGGCGGGCGAGCAATCAGCCCCAGCATTTT.

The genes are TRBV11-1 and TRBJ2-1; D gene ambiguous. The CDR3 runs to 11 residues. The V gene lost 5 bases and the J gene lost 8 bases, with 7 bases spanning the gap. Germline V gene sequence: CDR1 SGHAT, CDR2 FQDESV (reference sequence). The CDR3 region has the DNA TGTGCCAGCAGCCGCCTGGATGAGCAGTTCTTC. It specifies CASSRLDEQFF.

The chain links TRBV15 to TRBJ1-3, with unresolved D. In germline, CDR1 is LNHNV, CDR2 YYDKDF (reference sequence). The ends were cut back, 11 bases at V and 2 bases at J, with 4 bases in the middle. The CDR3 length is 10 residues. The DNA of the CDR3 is TGTGCCGCCACTGGAAACACCATATATTTT. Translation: CAATGNTIYF.

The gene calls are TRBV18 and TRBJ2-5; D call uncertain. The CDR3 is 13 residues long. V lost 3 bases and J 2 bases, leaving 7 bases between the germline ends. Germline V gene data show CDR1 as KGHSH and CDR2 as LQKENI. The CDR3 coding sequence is TGTGCCAGCTCACCGACCGTTCAAGAGACCCAGTACTTC. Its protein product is CASSPTVQETQYF.

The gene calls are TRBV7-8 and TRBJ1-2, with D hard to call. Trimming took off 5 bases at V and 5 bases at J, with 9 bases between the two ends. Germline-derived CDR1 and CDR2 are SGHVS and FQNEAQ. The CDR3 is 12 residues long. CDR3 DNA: TGTGCCAGCAGCGATCCAGGATATGGCTACACCTTC. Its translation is CASSDPGYGYTF.

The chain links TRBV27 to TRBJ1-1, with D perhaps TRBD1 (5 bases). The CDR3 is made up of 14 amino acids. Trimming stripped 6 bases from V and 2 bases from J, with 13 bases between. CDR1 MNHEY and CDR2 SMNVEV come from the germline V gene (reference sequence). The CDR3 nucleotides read TGTGCCAGCAGCCCTTTTAGGGGAAACACTGAAGCTTTCTTT. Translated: CASSPFRGNTEAFF.

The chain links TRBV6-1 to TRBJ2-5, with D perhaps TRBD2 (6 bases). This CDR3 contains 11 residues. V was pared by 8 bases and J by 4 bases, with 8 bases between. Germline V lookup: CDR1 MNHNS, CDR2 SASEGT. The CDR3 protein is CASGTGETQYF. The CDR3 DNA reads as TGTGCCAGCGGGACTGGAGAGACCCAGTACTTC.